Listed below are T cell receptor beta chains from one sample, sequenced in a study of OX40 agonist ivuxolimab in advanced cancers. Using immunoSEQ multiplex PCR, the repertoire was profiled, and TCRdb retains in-frame clones only, with some absent. The repertoire has tens of thousands of clones, around 87% of them found once; the top ten carry 15% to 20%. Sequencing was performed on CD4+ or CD8+ T cells sorted from blood, taken in a trial of the OX40 agonist ivuxolimab. The receptor source for this set is an adult with an advanced solid tumor such as melanoma, head and neck, liver or kidney cancer. The CDR3 runs from the conserved cysteine through the conserved F or W. D genes are given only for firm matches. Not all rows give a size; the values are once, few, many and, for expanded clones, a class.

d_gene	j_gene	v_gene	abundance	CDR3nt	CDR3aa
TRBD1	TRBJ1-2	TRBV10-3	.	TGTGCCATCAGGGGGGACAGGGAGGACTATGGCTACACCTTC	CAIRGDREDYGYTF
TRBD2	TRBJ2-1	TRBV27	.	TGTGCCAGCGGAGCTAGCGGGGGTTACAATGAGCAGTTCTTC	CASGASGGYNEQFF
.	TRBJ2-1	TRBV6-1	.	TGTGCCAGCATTGTTGACAATGAGCAGTTCTTC	CASIVDNEQFF
TRBD1	TRBJ1-5	TRBV18	.	TGTGCCAGCTCATCGACAGGGAACCAAGGCAATCAGCCCCAGCATTTT	CASSSTGNQGNQPQHF
.	TRBJ2-5	TRBV7-9	once	TGTGCCAGCACCCATATAGGACAGCAAGAGACCCAGTACTTC	CASTHIGQQETQYF
.	TRBJ2-2	TRBV5-1	.	TGCGCCAGCAGCTTGGCCCTGGGCAGGGGTAACGGGGAGCTGTTTTTT	CASSLALGRGNGELFF
TRBD1	TRBJ2-7	TRBV4-2	few	TGTGCCAGCAGCCACCGGACAGGTTCCTACGAGCAGTACTTC	CASSHRTGSYEQYF
TRBD2	TRBJ2-3	TRBV11-2	once	TGTGCCAGCAGCCCGTGGGGGGGGGAAGATACGCAGTATTTT	CASSPWGGEDTQYF
.	TRBJ1-1	TRBV19	.	TGTGCCAGTAGTATAACTTCTACAAATTTCGTCCCGGCTTTCTTT	CASSITSTNFVPAFF
.	TRBJ2-2	TRBV5-8	.	TGTGCCAGCAGCGTGGCGGGGTCTGGCACCGGGGAGCTGTTTTTT	CASSVAGSGTGELFF
TRBD1	TRBJ1-5	TRBV7-8	.	TGTGCCAGCAGCAATCCCAGGGGGCTTAGCAATCAGCCCCAGCATTTT	CASSNPRGLSNQPQHF
.	TRBJ2-5	TRBV19	.	TGTGCCAGTAGTATGGACAGCGAAGAGACCCAGTACTTC	CASSMDSEETQYF
.	TRBJ1-6	TRBV4-1	.	TGCGCCAGCAGCCAAGGGGATCCGGGACGGGCATTCCGCCCCCTCCACTTT	CASSQGDPGRAFRPLHF
.	TRBJ1-2	TRBV7-9	once	TGTGCCAGCAGCCCAGACGAGTCGGACTACACCTTC	CASSPDESDYTF
TRBD2	TRBJ2-2	TRBV7-6	.	TGTGCCAGCAGCTTAGCGACTAGCGCTTACACCGGGGAGCTGTTTTTT	CASSLATSAYTGELFF
TRBD1	TRBJ1-4	TRBV6-5	.	TGTGCCAGCAGTTACATGGACAGGAGTAATGAAAAACTGTTTTTT	CASSYMDRSNEKLFF
TRBD1	TRBJ1-1	TRBV9	.	TGTGCCAGCAGCCCCACAGGGGGCGCCGGCACTGAAGCTTTCTTT	CASSPTGGAGTEAFF
.	TRBJ2-7	TRBV6-1	.	TGTGCCAGCACCTCGGGACATTCCCTCCGCGAGCAGTACTTC	CASTSGHSLREQYF
.	TRBJ1-1	TRBV9	few	TGTGCCAGCAGCACCGGGAACACTGAAGCTTTCTTT	CASSTGNTEAFF
TRBD1	TRBJ2-3	TRBV9	.	TGTGCCAGCAGCGTAGAAGGGACAGGGACAGATACGCAGTATTTT	CASSVEGTGTDTQYF
.	TRBJ1-2	TRBV9	.	TGTGCCAGCAGCGTCGTCACCCCCGACTATGGCTACACCTTC	CASSVVTPDYGYTF
.	TRBJ2-1	TRBV27	.	TGTGCCAGCTCCCCTTCGGGGACCCTAGGATTCTATGAGCAGTTCTTC	CASSPSGTLGFYEQFF
TRBD1	TRBJ1-2	TRBV29-1	few	TGCAGCGTTGAAGGACAGGGTGCGGTTGGCTACACCTTC	CSVEGQGAVGYTF
.	TRBJ1-1	TRBV5-6	.	TGTGCCAGCAGCTGGGCCGCCATGAACACTGAAGCTTTCTTT	CASSWAAMNTEAFF
.	TRBJ2-1	TRBV7-9	.	TGTGCCAGCAGCTTAGCGATAACAGGAAGCTCCTACAATGAGCAGTTCTTC	CASSLAITGSSYNEQFF
TRBD2	TRBJ2-5	TRBV4-2	once	TGTGCCAGCAGCCAAGATGGGACTAGCGGGGGGGCCGAGACCCAGTACTTC	CASSQDGTSGGAETQYF